These 14 T cell receptor beta chains originate from one sample sequenced in a study of blood T cell repertoires in COVID-19. TCRdb's table, derived via immunoSEQ multiplex PCR, lists solely in-frame clones and lacks some. The data contain roughly 120,000 clones, 86% of them singletons. The sequenced material came from peripheral blood. All receptors come from a human donor in a cohort sampled during active COVID-19.

V gene TRBV27 combines with J gene TRBJ2-1, with a tentative D call TRBD1 (6 bases). The germline V and J ends were trimmed by 4 bases and 5 bases, with 9 bases remaining between them. The CDR3 length is 13 residues. CDR1 MNHEY and CDR2 SMNVEV come from the germline V gene (reference sequence). The CDR3 DNA is TGTGCCAGCAGTTGGAGACAGGACAATGAGCAGTTCTTC. It translates to CASSWRQDNEQFF.

This clone came up a few times. The V and J genes are TRBV5-1 and TRBJ2-7; 8 nucleotides match TRBD2. V gave up 3 bases and J gave up 3 bases; unmatched junction bases: 8. Germline V gene sequence: CDR1 SGHRS, CDR2 YFSETQ. CDR3 length: 15 amino acids. CDR3 sequence: CASSSQLAVNYEQYF. DNA of the CDR3: TGCGCCAGCAGCTCCCAACTAGCGGTCAACTACGAGCAGTACTTC. Full variable domain (outside the CDR3, taken from reference TRBV5-1 and TRBJ2-7): KAGVTQTPRYLIKTRGQQVTLSCSPISGHRSVSWYQQTPGQGLQFLFEYFSETQRNKGNFPGRFSGRQFSNSRSEMNVSTLELGDSALYLCASSSQLAVNYEQYFGPGTRLTVT.

The chain combines TRBV11-3 with TRBJ2-2, with a possible D match to TRBD2 (6 bases). CDR1 is SGHNT, CDR2 YENEEA, per germline. The CDR3 is 18 amino acids. Trimming cost V 2 bases and J 0 bases, with 16 bases left between them. DNA for the CDR3: TGTGCCAGCAGCTTAAGTCATGGGGGAGGCCCGAACACCGGGGAGCTGTTTTTT. Translation gives CASSLSHGGGPNTGELFF.

The V call is TRBV27, the J call TRBJ2-7; D unresolved. The CDR3 has 17 amino acids. V was trimmed by 1 base and J by 0 bases, leaving 16 bases between them. Germline CDR1 is MNHEY and CDR2 is SMNVEV (reference sequence). CDR3 nucleotides: TGTGCCAGCAGTTTATTCCCACCAGGCCAGAGCTCCTACGAGCAGTACTTC. Amino acid sequence: CASSLFPPGQSSYEQYF.

This chain uses TRBV2 with TRBJ1-5; 10 bases are a match to TRBD1. The CDR3 sequence is 15 residues long. V lost 8 bases and J lost 1; bases outside the gene matches: 5. Germline CDR1 and CDR2: SNHLY and FYNNEI. CDR3 bases: TGTGCCAGCGGAGGGGGACAGGGGAGCAATCAGCCCCAGCATTTT. Translated: CASGGGQGSNQPQHF. The full variable domain, completed using reference TRBV2 and TRBJ1-5, is EPEVTQTPSHQVTQMGQEVILRCVPISNHLYFYWYRQILGQKVEFLVSFYNNEISEKSEIFDDQFSVERPDGSNFTLKIRSTKLEDSAMYFCASGGGQGSNQPQHFGDGTRLSIL.

The chain has TRBV5-4 and TRBJ1-3; 7 bases are shared with TRBD1. The CDR3 has 16 residues. The germline gives CDR1 SGHNT, CDR2 YYREEE (reference sequence). V trimming: 1 base; J trimming: 0 bases; junction bases outside the gene matches: 4. CDR3 sequence (DNA): TGTGCCAGCAGCTTGACAGGGGCCGTCTCTGGAAACACCATATATTTT. Translated, it gives CASSLTGAVSGNTIYF.

This chain links TRBV28 with TRBJ2-1; 9 nucleotides match TRBD2. Germline trimming cut 0 bases from V and 7 bases from J; bases unmatched to any gene: 7. CDR3 length: 16 amino acids. Per germline, CDR1 MDHEN and CDR2 SYDVKM. The DNA of the CDR3 is TGTGCCAGCAGTTTATGGTCGAGCGGGAGGACGAATGAGCAGTTCTTC. This sequence encodes CASSLWSSGRTNEQFF.

The chain carries TRBV7-9 and TRBJ2-2; D ambiguous. Per germline, CDR1 SEHNR and CDR2 FQNEAQ (reference sequence). The CDR3 has 12 amino acids. The V gene lost 5 bases and the J gene lost 2 bases, with 3 bases spanning the gap. CDR3 sequence: CASSPNTGELFF. CDR3 nucleotide sequence: TGTGCCAGCAGCCCAAACACCGGGGAGCTGTTTTTT.

The V call is TRBV15, the J call TRBJ1-1; D is uncertain. Germline V CDR1 and CDR2: LNHNV, YYDKDF (reference sequence). This CDR3 region has 14 residues. Trimming removed 3 bases from V and 3 bases from J, with 11 bases in between. The CDR3 nucleotides read TGTGCCACCAGCAGCGGAGGGAAGGACACTGAAGCTTTCTTT. Translation gives CATSSGGKDTEAFF.

This clone was recorded once. This chain connects TRBV5-1 to TRBJ1-2, with a possible D match to TRBD1 (5 bases). This CDR3 comprises 14 residues. Per germline, CDR1 SGHRS and CDR2 YFSETQ. The germline V and J ends were trimmed by 2 bases and 8 bases, with 16 bases remaining between them. The CDR3 loop reads CASSFSGPGGGYTF. CDR3 sequence (DNA): TGCGCCAGCAGCTTTTCAGGGCCCGGGGGAGGCTACACCTTC.

The rearrangement joins TRBV27 to TRBJ2-1, with 8 bases lining up with TRBD2. J lost 0 bases, V lost 4 bases, and 5 bases had no gene match. Germline CDR1 MNHEY, CDR2 SMNVEV (reference sequence). The CDR3 consists of 16 residues. CDR3 in DNA: TGTGCCAGCAGTTCTAGCGGGCCCCTCTCCTACAATGAGCAGTTCTTC. It yields the protein CASSSSGPLSYNEQFF.

In its sample, this clone was seen a few times. The chain joins TRBV6-5 to TRBJ2-7, with a tentative D call TRBD2 (6 bases). V lost 6 bases, J lost 1 base, and 10 bases lay in between. The CDR3 loop spans 13 amino acids. CDR1 MNHEY and CDR2 SVGAGI come from the germline V gene. This CDR3 reads CASRAGPSYEQYF. Written as DNA, the CDR3 is TGTGCCAGCAGAGCGGGCCCGTCCTACGAGCAGTACTTC.

This chain links TRBV6-2 or TRBV6-3 with TRBJ2-2; weak D call: TRBD2 (5 bases). Trimming shortened V by 6 bases and J by 9 bases, and 11 bases separated the two germline ends. CDR3 length equals 12 residues. Germline V lookup: CDR1 MNHEY, CDR2 SVGEGT. The CDR3 DNA reads TGTGCCAGCAGCCTGGACTCTTGGGAGCTGTTTTTT. It encodes CASSLDSWELFF.

J is TRBJ2-3 and V is TRBV9, with 7 nucleotides matching TRBD2. Germline CDR1 reads SGDLS; CDR2 reads YYNGEE. V lost 6 bases to trimming and J lost 4 bases; unmatched junction nucleotides: 11. The CDR3 runs 15 residues. CDR3 sequence: CASTEAGATADTQYF. CDR3 bases: TGTGCCAGCACCGAGGCGGGAGCAACCGCAGATACGCAGTATTTT.